This note documents a single T cell receptor beta chain sequence. The sample belongs to a study of T cell responses to AZD1222 COVID-19 vaccine. The repertoire was sequenced with immunoSEQ multiplex PCR; TCRdb's copy has only in-frame clones and lacks some. This table holds about 160,000 clones, more than 85% found once. This clonotype originated in an adult who received the AZD1222 COVID-19 vaccine. This specimen was peripheral blood, taken 28 days after the second AZD1222 dose.

The CDR3 DNA sequence: TGTGCCAGCAGCTTAGCACCGTACACTGAAGCTTTCTTT. Encoded protein: CASSLAPYTEAFF. The chain carries TRBV7-8 and TRBJ1-1; no reliable D call. The CDR3 extends over 13 amino acids. V was clipped by 0 bases and J by 3 bases, with 5 bases between them. Per germline, CDR1 SGHVS and CDR2 FQNEAQ.